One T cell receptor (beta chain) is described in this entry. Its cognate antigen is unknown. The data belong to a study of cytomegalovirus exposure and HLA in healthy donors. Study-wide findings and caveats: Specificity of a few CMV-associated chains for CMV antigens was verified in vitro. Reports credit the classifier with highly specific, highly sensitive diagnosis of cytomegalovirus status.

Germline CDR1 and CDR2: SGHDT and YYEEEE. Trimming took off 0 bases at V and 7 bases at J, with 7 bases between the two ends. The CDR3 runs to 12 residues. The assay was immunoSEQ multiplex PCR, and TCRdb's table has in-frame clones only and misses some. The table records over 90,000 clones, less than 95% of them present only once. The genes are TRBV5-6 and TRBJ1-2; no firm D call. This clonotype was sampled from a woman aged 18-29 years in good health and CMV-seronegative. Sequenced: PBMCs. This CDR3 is CASSLAGFGYTF. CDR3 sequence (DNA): TGTGCCAGCAGCTTGGCCGGGTTTGGCTACACCTTC.